This T cell receptor beta chain is from a study of T cell changes during pregnancy in multiple sclerosis. CDR1 is MNHEY and CDR2 is SVGAGI in the germline V gene. Trimming stripped 2 bases from V and 8 bases from J, with 18 bases between. The CDR3 loop spans 15 amino acids. Sequenced by immunoSEQ multiplex PCR; TCRdb stores in-frame clones only, minus some. Of tens of thousands of clones in the sample, around 88% are singletons; the top ten hold 0.6% to 0.9%. The TCR was taken from a female donor in good health, enrolled as a control in a pregnancy study. The chain employs TRBV6-5 and TRBJ1-2; a weak D match, TRBD1 (5 bases). The sample was CD4+ T cells from peripheral blood mononuclear cells, taken in the first trimester of pregnancy. The CDR3 bases are TGTGCCAGCAGTTACCGTAGCTGGGGCCAGTACGGCTACACCTTC. Encoded protein: CASSYRSWGQYGYTF.